The rows below give T cell receptor beta chains drawn from one sample of a study of glioma-infiltrating T cells. In TCRdb, the multiplex PCR reads were re-called with MiXCR into one record per CDR3 protein. The sample carries under 200,000 distinct CDR3 sequences, 43% recorded once. The source material was glioma tissue, nonneoplastic brain tissue, or PBMCs (not recorded which). The receptors shown here come from a human donor with low-grade glioma or glioblastoma, undergoing nonglioma brain surgery, or in good health (not recorded which). Both conserved end residues are part of each CDR3. Each record gives: V gene, J gene, D gene, clone size, CDR3 protein, CDR3 DNA. A D gene is named only where the DNA matches it firmly. Some rows mark clone size as missing; the rest say once, few, many or name a class of expanded clone.

V: TRBV15; J: TRBJ2-2; D: -; size: -; CDR3: CATSRRQLESTGELFF; DNA: TGTGCCACCAGCAGACGTCAACTAGAAAGCACCGGGGAGCTGTTTTTT
V: TRBV12-3/TRBV12-4; J: TRBJ1-3; D: -; size: few; CDR3: CASSADSGNTIYF; DNA: TGTGCCAGCAGTGCGGACTCTGGAAACACCATATATTTT
V: TRBV6-5; J: TRBJ1-5; D: -; size: few; CDR3: CASSDSNREISTGSNQPQHF; DNA: TGTGCCAGCAGTGACTCGAACAGGGAAATATCAACGGGATCCAATCAGCCCCAGCATTTT
V: TRBV3-1; J: TRBJ1-1; D: -; size: many; CDR3: CASSQVTNTEAFF; DNA: TGTGCCAGCAGCCAAGTGACGAACACTGAAGCTTTCTTT
V: TRBV20-1; J: TRBJ1-6; D: -; size: -; CDR3: CSARERVNSPLQF; DNA: TGCAGTGCCAGAGAGAGGGTGAATTCACCCCTCCAGTTT
V: TRBV28; J: TRBJ2-5; D: -; size: many; CDR3: CASSLGGSETQYF; DNA: TGTGCCAGCAGTTTAGGAGGTTCGGAGACCCAGTACTTC
V: TRBV4-1; J: TRBJ1-5; D: -; size: -; CDR3: CASIPAGRAGTQLQHF; DNA: TGCGCCAGCATCCCCGCGGGGAGGGCCGGGACTCAGCTCCAGCATTTT
V: TRBV28; J: TRBJ1-2; D: -; size: many; CDR3: CASSPGSLNYGYTF; DNA: TGTGCCAGCAGTCCAGGGTCCTTAAACTATGGCTACACCTTC
V: TRBV27; J: TRBJ2-3; D: -; size: -; CDR3: CASSELEGITDTQYF; DNA: TGTGCCAGCAGTGAACTAGAGGGAATCACAGATACGCAGTATTTT
V: TRBV28; J: TRBJ2-7; D: TRBD1; size: few; CDR3: CASRAGQGHEQYF; DNA: TGTGCCAGCAGGGCCGGACAGGGCCACGAGCAGTACTTC
V: TRBV28; J: TRBJ2-3; D: TRBD1; size: -; CDR3: CASSGGQGSTDTQYF; DNA: TGTGCCAGCAGTGGGGGACAGGGAAGCACAGATACGCAGTATTTT
V: TRBV14; J: TRBJ2-7; D: -; size: -; CDR3: CASSLREGEGPYEQYF; DNA: TGTGCCAGCAGCCTAAGAGAGGGGGAGGGACCCTACGAGCAGTACTTC
V: TRBV20-1; J: TRBJ2-1; D: TRBD2; size: once; CDR3: CSDRDPWGPTSGNEQFF; DNA: TGCAGTGATAGAGACCCTTGGGGCCCGACTAGCGGCAATGAGCAGTTCTTC
V: TRBV24-1; J: TRBJ2-5; D: -; size: -; CDR3: CATSGSVRGGQETQYF; DNA: TGTGCCACCAGTGGTTCTGTCAGGGGAGGGCAAGAGACCCAGTACTTC
V: TRBV15; J: TRBJ2-7; D: -; size: -; CDR3: CATSRAGGTYEQYF; DNA: TGTGCCACCAGCAGGGCTGGGGGAACCTACGAGCAGTACTTC
V: TRBV29-1; J: TRBJ2-7; D: TRBD2; size: few; CDR3: CSVSPAGNEQYF; DNA: TGCAGCGTTAGTCCAGCGGGGAACGAGCAGTACTTC
V: TRBV5-1; J: TRBJ2-1; D: -; size: -; CDR3: CASSWGSTYNEQFF; DNA: TGCGCCAGCAGCTGGGGCAGTACCTACAATGAGCAGTTCTTC
V: TRBV2; J: TRBJ1-1; D: TRBD1; size: many; CDR3: CASRPTPGTVEAFF; DNA: TGTGCCAGCAGACCCACCCCCGGGACAGTTGAAGCTTTCTTT
V: TRBV28; J: TRBJ2-1; D: TRBD2; size: -; CDR3: CASKPTSGGYNEQFF; DNA: TGTGCCAGCAAGCCTACTAGCGGTGGCTACAATGAGCAGTTCTTC
V: TRBV14; J: TRBJ2-1; D: -; size: -; CDR3: CASSQDGANEQFF; DNA: TGTGCCAGCAGCCAAGATGGGGCCAATGAGCAGTTCTTC
V: TRBV6-5; J: TRBJ1-2; D: -; size: -; CDR3: CASSYGTKEGYTF; DNA: TGTGCCAGCAGTTACGGGACAAAGGAGGGCTACACATTC
V: TRBV19; J: TRBJ2-7; D: -; size: few; CDR3: CASSRADEQYF; DNA: TGTGCCAGTAGCAGGGCCGACGAGCAGTACTTC
V: TRBV7-2; J: TRBJ2-3; D: -; size: -; CDR3: CASSKWLDLQTDTQYF; DNA: TGTGCCAGCAGCAAATGGCTGGACCTTCAGACAGATACGCAGTATTTT
V: TRBV6-1; J: TRBJ1-6; D: TRBD1; size: many; CDR3: CASSEGRQGRSPLHF; DNA: TGTGCCAGCAGTGAAGGGCGACAGGGGAGGTCACCCCTCCACTTT
V: TRBV28; J: TRBJ2-1; D: TRBD2; size: many; CDR3: CAGGSGTSARNEQFF; DNA: TGTGCCGGGGGATCTGGGACTAGCGCCCGCAATGAGCAGTTCTTC
V: TRBV12-3/TRBV12-4; J: TRBJ1-2; D: -; size: few; CDR3: CASSGERYGYTF; DNA: TGTGCCAGCAGTGGGGAGAGATATGGCTACACCTTC
V: TRBV6-1; J: TRBJ2-7; D: TRBD2; size: many; CDR3: CASSEPSGTEQYF; DNA: TGTGCCAGCAGTGAACCTAGCGGGACCGAGCAGTACTTC
V: TRBV2; J: TRBJ2-3; D: TRBD1; size: few; CDR3: CASSEKPGGRPDTQYF; DNA: TGTGCCAGCAGTGAAAAGCCAGGGGGTCGTCCAGATACGCAGTATTTT
V: TRBV2; J: TRBJ2-1; D: TRBD2; size: -; CDR3: CASSELLAGDEQFF; DNA: TGTGCCAGCAGTGAACTACTAGCGGGAGATGAGCAGTTCTTC
V: TRBV14; J: TRBJ2-3; D: -; size: many; CDR3: CASSQVGGDTQYF; DNA: TGTGCCAGCAGCCAAGTGGGGGGCGATACGCAGTATTTT
V: TRBV28; J: TRBJ1-5; D: TRBD1; size: many; CDR3: CASSPQGAAGQPQHF; DNA: TGTGCCAGCAGTCCCCAGGGGGCTGCGGGGCAGCCCCAGCATTTT
V: TRBV20-1; J: TRBJ2-1; D: -; size: many; CDR3: CSARDFSYNEQFF; DNA: TGCAGTGCTAGAGATTTCTCCTACAATGAGCAGTTCTTC
V: TRBV14; J: TRBJ1-2; D: TRBD1; size: many; CDR3: CASSQLTGPYGYTF; DNA: TGTGCCAGCAGTCAATTGACAGGGCCCTATGGCTACACCTTC
V: TRBV6-1; J: TRBJ2-7; D: TRBD1; size: once; CDR3: CASSPGQTNQYF; DNA: TGTGCCAGCAGTCCGGGACAGACCAACCAGTACTTC
V: TRBV19; J: TRBJ2-5; D: -; size: few; CDR3: CASSPREGNRETQYF; DNA: TGTGCCAGTAGTCCCCGTGAGGGGAACAGAGAGACCCAGTACTTC
V: TRBV10-3; J: TRBJ2-1; D: -; size: many; CDR3: CAHGPGNEQFF; DNA: TGTGCCCATGGTCCGGGGAATGAGCAGTTCTTC
V: TRBV29-1; J: TRBJ2-1; D: -; size: few; CDR3: CSVDRGTNNEQFF; DNA: TGCAGCGTTGACCGCGGGACAAACAATGAGCAGTTCTTC
V: TRBV5-1; J: TRBJ2-3; D: TRBD2; size: many; CDR3: CASSLYGPGLATTDTQYF; DNA: TGCGCCAGCAGCTTGTATGGACCGGGACTAGCGACCACAGATACGCAGTATTTT
V: TRBV9; J: TRBJ2-5; D: -; size: -; CDR3: CASSPRTQGHQETQYF; DNA: TGTGCCAGCAGCCCTCGGACCCAAGGACACCAAGAGACCCAGTACTTC
V: TRBV19; J: TRBJ2-7; D: -; size: many; CDR3: CASSWGQSLSYEQYF; DNA: TGTGCCAGTAGTTGGGGGCAAAGCCTCTCCTACGAGCAGTACTTC
V: TRBV2; J: TRBJ1-3; D: -; size: few; CDR3: CASEPMEGFGNTIYF; DNA: TGTGCCAGCGAGCCGATGGAGGGATTTGGAAACACCATATATTTT
V: TRBV20-1; J: TRBJ2-3; D: TRBD2; size: -; CDR3: CSASWTSGSLVLTDTQYF; DNA: TGCAGTGCTAGTTGGACTAGCGGGAGCCTGGTTTTGACAGATACGCAGTATTTT
V: TRBV7-2; J: TRBJ2-7; D: -; size: many; CDR3: CASSLAREQYF; DNA: TGTGCCAGCAGCTTAGCCCGAGAGCAGTACTTC
V: TRBV28; J: TRBJ2-2; D: TRBD1; size: -; CDR3: CASSALRGGTNTGELFF; DNA: TGTGCCAGCAGTGCCCTGAGAGGGGGCACGAACACCGGGGAGCTGTTTTTT
V: TRBV5-1; J: TRBJ2-3; D: -; size: -; CDR3: CASSPTVVMDTQYF; DNA: TGCGCCAGCAGCCCCACCGTAGTGATGGATACGCAGTATTTT
V: TRBV20-1; J: TRBJ2-7; D: -; size: many; CDR3: CSATSPWGEQYF; DNA: TGCAGTGCTACGAGCCCGTGGGGCGAGCAGTACTTC